This T cell receptor beta chain was obtained from a study of T cells in localized non-small cell lung cancer. Study conclusions and caveats: Uninvolved adjacent lung showed peak T cell clonality, exceeding tumor.

Assay used: immunoSEQ multiplex PCR; TCRdb lists only in-frame clones, some missing. The sample includes tens of thousands of clones, 81% of them seen just once. The CDR3 consists of 15 residues. From germline, CDR1 is SGHDT and CDR2 YYEEEE. Trimming left V 2 bases short and J 1 base short, with 13 bases between. Turning to this clone: Antigen specificity is unknown.

The receptor comes from a man aged 35 to 69 with stage III squamous cell lung carcinoma. Here the sequenced sample was peripheral blood, taken before any cancer treatment. The chain links TRBV5-6 to TRBJ2-7; D not resolved. CDR3 sequence (DNA): TGTGCCAGCAGCTTTAGGCAGACTCCGTCCTACGAGCAGTACGTC. It is translated as CASSFRQTPSYEQYV.